These T cell receptor beta chains were read from a single sample in a study of blood T cell repertoires in COVID-19. TCRdb keeps only in-frame clones here, not all; method: immunoSEQ multiplex PCR. Of about 61,000 clones in the sample, 88% were seen once. Sequenced material: peripheral blood. The source of these receptors is a woman aged 80 or over with active COVID-19. Both conserved end residues are part of each CDR3. A D gene is named only where the DNA matches it firmly. Clone sizes are given selectively: once, few, many, or a class where the clone is expanded.

j_gene: TRBJ2-7; d_gene: .; abundance: once; v_gene: TRBV6-2/TRBV6-3; CDR3aa: CASSYYGPGIYEQYF; CDR3nt: TGTGCCAGCAGTTACTACGGCCCGGGAATCTACGAGCAGTACTTC
j_gene: TRBJ2-2; d_gene: TRBD2; abundance: .; v_gene: TRBV7-2; CDR3aa: CASSLVGSGGPTGELFF; CDR3nt: TGTGCCAGCAGCTTAGTAGGCAGCGGGGGACCCACCGGGGAGCTGTTTTTT
j_gene: TRBJ1-3; d_gene: .; abundance: .; v_gene: TRBV18; CDR3aa: CASSSTVIGNTIYF; CDR3nt: TGTGCCAGCTCATCGACAGTGATCGGAAACACCATATATTTT
j_gene: TRBJ2-7; d_gene: TRBD1; abundance: .; v_gene: TRBV19; CDR3aa: CASSPLGQGTYEQYF; CDR3nt: TGTGCCAGTAGTCCTTTAGGACAGGGGACCTACGAGCAGTACTTC
j_gene: TRBJ2-1; d_gene: TRBD2; abundance: .; v_gene: TRBV15; CDR3aa: CATSREYAGVDNEQFF; CDR3nt: TGTGCCACCAGCAGAGAGTATGCGGGGGTCGACAATGAGCAGTTCTTC
j_gene: TRBJ1-2; d_gene: .; abundance: .; v_gene: TRBV27; CDR3aa: CASAGVDYGYTF; CDR3nt: TGTGCCAGCGCCGGGGTGGACTATGGCTACACCTTC
j_gene: TRBJ2-7; d_gene: .; abundance: .; v_gene: TRBV5-4; CDR3aa: CASSSHTEQYF; CDR3nt: TGTGCCAGCAGCTCACACACCGAGCAGTACTTC
j_gene: TRBJ1-5; d_gene: TRBD1; abundance: .; v_gene: TRBV7-2; CDR3aa: CASGGQGGQPQHF; CDR3nt: TGTGCCAGCGGCGGACAGGGGGGTCAGCCCCAGCATTTT
j_gene: TRBJ2-6; d_gene: .; abundance: .; v_gene: TRBV7-2; CDR3aa: CASSLASSGANVLTF; CDR3nt: TGTGCCAGCAGCTTAGCCAGCTCTGGGGCCAACGTCCTGACTTTC
j_gene: TRBJ1-6; d_gene: TRBD1; abundance: .; v_gene: TRBV27; CDR3aa: CASSTGGGSPLHF; CDR3nt: TGTGCCAGCAGTACAGGGGGCGGGTCACCCCTCCACTTT
j_gene: TRBJ1-3; d_gene: TRBD1; abundance: .; v_gene: TRBV10-3; CDR3aa: CAISDRDRGGHTIYF; CDR3nt: TGTGCCATCAGTGATCGGGACAGAGGGGGACACACCATATATTTT
j_gene: TRBJ2-3; d_gene: TRBD2; abundance: .; v_gene: TRBV9; CDR3aa: CASSVAAGGQDTQYF; CDR3nt: TGTGCCAGCAGCGTAGCAGCGGGGGGGCAGGATACGCAGTATTTT
j_gene: TRBJ1-1; d_gene: TRBD1; abundance: .; v_gene: TRBV6-1; CDR3aa: CASRTGPNTEAFF; CDR3nt: TGTGCCAGCAGGACAGGGCCCAACACTGAAGCTTTCTTT
j_gene: TRBJ1-3; d_gene: .; abundance: .; v_gene: TRBV9; CDR3aa: CASSVGSGPYSSSGNTIYF; CDR3nt: TGTGCCAGCAGCGTAGGTTCAGGTCCCTACTCCAGCTCTGGAAACACCATATATTTT
j_gene: TRBJ2-4; d_gene: TRBD2; abundance: .; v_gene: TRBV9; CDR3aa: CASGLASKAKNIQYF; CDR3nt: TGTGCCAGCGGACTAGCCTCGAAAGCCAAAAACATTCAGTACTTC
j_gene: TRBJ2-3; d_gene: .; abundance: .; v_gene: TRBV5-1; CDR3aa: CASSLLASADTQYF; CDR3nt: TGCGCCAGCAGCTTACTAGCTTCGGCAGATACGCAGTATTTT
j_gene: TRBJ2-1; d_gene: .; abundance: .; v_gene: TRBV6-2/TRBV6-3; CDR3aa: CASSLQTPADEQFF; CDR3nt: TGTGCCAGCAGTTTGCAGACCCCTGCGGATGAGCAGTTCTTC
j_gene: TRBJ2-7; d_gene: .; abundance: .; v_gene: TRBV19; CDR3aa: CATQRGGAYEQYF; CDR3nt: TGTGCCACCCAAAGGGGGGGAGCCTACGAGCAGTACTTC
j_gene: TRBJ2-1; d_gene: TRBD2; abundance: .; v_gene: TRBV7-3; CDR3aa: CASSLSFSGRFNEQFF; CDR3nt: TGTGCCAGCAGCTTAAGTTTTAGCGGGCGGTTCAATGAGCAGTTCTTC
j_gene: TRBJ2-3; d_gene: TRBD2; abundance: .; v_gene: TRBV2; CDR3aa: CASSGTSGGWSVTDTQYF; CDR3nt: TGTGCCAGCAGCGGGACTAGCGGGGGTTGGTCGGTGACAGATACGCAGTATTTT
j_gene: TRBJ2-5; d_gene: TRBD2; abundance: .; v_gene: TRBV6-2/TRBV6-3; CDR3aa: CASSLGLAVQETQYF; CDR3nt: TGTGCCAGCAGTTTGGGACTAGCGGTCCAAGAGACCCAGTACTTC
j_gene: TRBJ2-1; d_gene: TRBD2; abundance: .; v_gene: TRBV6-4; CDR3aa: CASSASGGTNEQFF; CDR3nt: TGTGCCAGCAGTGCCAGCGGGGGGACAAATGAGCAGTTCTTC